Below, 10 T cell receptor beta chains from the same sample are listed, as sequenced in a study of blood T cell repertoires in COVID-19. Sequenced by immunoSEQ multiplex PCR; TCRdb stores in-frame clones only, minus some. The sample carries about 24,000 clones, 85% to 90% recorded once. Material for sequencing was peripheral blood. These receptors were collected from a human donor with active COVID-19. The donor label of this sample is uncertain.

The chain's CDR3 is CASSQRVDRRSTDTQYF. CDR3 nucleotides: TGTGCCAGCAGTCAAAGGGTGGACAGGCGTTCCACAGATACGCAGTATTTT. This chain connects TRBV27 to TRBJ2-3; TRBD1 aligns across 7 bases. The CDR3 loop spans 17 amino acids. With V trimmed by 5 bases and J by 2 bases, 13 bases remained unmatched. Germline loops: CDR1 MNHEY, CDR2 SMNVEV (reference sequence).

The chain uses TRBV12-5 and TRBJ2-5, with a weak D call TRBD1 (6 bases). Per the germline V gene, CDR1 is LGHNT and CDR2 is FRNRAP. V was clipped by 0 bases and J by 3 bases, with 11 bases between them. This CDR3 region has 15 residues. DNA for the CDR3: TGTGCTAGTGGTTTGGTGTTCAGGGGCGAAGAGACCCAGTACTTC. This gives the protein CASGLVFRGEETQYF.

V is TRBV10-3 and J is TRBJ2-7, with 11 bases aligning to TRBD2. This CDR3 has 14 amino acids. J lost 6 bases, V lost 6 bases, and 7 bases had no gene match. Germline assignment: CDR1 ENHRY and CDR2 SYGVKD. The CDR3 here is CAIRTSGNLGEQYF. For the CDR3, the DNA is TGTGCCATCAGGACTAGCGGGAACCTAGGCGAGCAGTACTTC.

This clone was detected only a few times. The chain recombines TRBV4-1 with TRBJ1-2; D might be TRBD1 (6 bases). Germline CDR1 and CDR2: MGHRA and YSYEKL. Deletions cut 4 bases from V and 2 bases from J, with 14 bases between. The CDR3 sequence is 15 residues long. Here the CDR3 DNA reads TGCGCCAGCAGCCGCACGGACAGCCGAAACTATGGCTACACCTTC. Amino acid sequence: CASSRTDSRNYGYTF.

This clone has only a few counts. The chain has TRBV28 and TRBJ2-7; D is perhaps TRBD1 (5 bases). Germline V gene sequence: CDR1 MDHEN, CDR2 SYDVKM. With 5 bases removed from V and 4 bases from J, the gap between germline ends came to 21 bases. CDR3 length equals 16 residues. The CDR3, as DNA: TGTGCCAGCAGTCCCCGGGCGCAGGGTATTAGGTACGAGCAGTACTTC. This encodes CASSPRAQGIRYEQYF.

This chain joins TRBV3-1 (or the pseudogene TRBV3-2) and TRBJ1-4; 7 nucleotides match TRBD1. V shed 1 base and J 0 bases; nucleotides not matched to a gene: 2. CDR3 length: 16 residues. In germline, CDR1 is LGHDT, CDR2 YNNKEL (reference sequence). Written as DNA, the CDR3 is TGTGCCAGCAGCCAAGTTGGGACAGCAACTAATGAAAAACTGTTTTTT. Translating it yields CASSQVGTATNEKLFF.

The J gene is TRBJ2-5, the V gene TRBV5-8, with D perhaps TRBD2 (5 bases). This CDR3 spans 15 amino acids. CDR1 and CDR2 from the germline V gene are SGHTS and YDEGEE. V was trimmed by 0 bases and J by 4 bases, leaving 13 bases between them. The CDR3 here is CASSLVRGSPETQYF. The CDR3 bases are TGTGCCAGCAGCTTGGTTCGAGGGAGCCCAGAGACCCAGTACTTC.

The chain has TRBV5-5 and TRBJ1-1; tentative D call: TRBD1 (5 bases). CDR1 is SGHKS, CDR2 YYEKEE, per germline (reference sequence). CDR3 length equals 15 residues. Trimming pared 0 bases from V and 1 base from J, leaving 10 bases between. The CDR3, as DNA: TGTGCCAGCAGCTTGGCCAGGGAGGAGAACACTGAAGCTTTCTTT. This translates into CASSLAREENTEAFF.

The V call is TRBV2, the J call TRBJ2-7; 13 nucleotides agree with TRBD2. The CDR3 covers 15 residues. Germline-derived CDR1 and CDR2 are SNHLY and FYNNEI. J lost 5 bases, V lost 4 bases, and 5 bases had no gene match. CDR3 in DNA: TGTGCCAGCAGTGGAGGGACTAGCGGGGTCCACGAGCAGTACTTC. Translated: CASSGGTSGVHEQYF.

The chain recombines TRBV15 with TRBJ1-4, with 7 bases identical to TRBD1. The CDR3 totals 18 residues. Looked up from germline, CDR1 is LNHNV and CDR2 is YYDKDF (reference sequence). V was pared by 0 bases and J by 8 bases, with 15 bases of the junction left unmatched. CDR3 amino acids: CATSRDMGARGLEEKLFF. CDR3 coding DNA: TGTGCCACCAGCAGAGATATGGGGGCAAGGGGGCTCGAAGAAAAACTGTTTTTT. The full variable domain, in which reference TRBV15 and TRBJ1-4 provide the parts outside the CDR3, is DAMVIQNPRYQVTQFGKPVTLSCSQTLNHNVMYWYQQKSSQAPKLLFHYYDKDFNNEADTPDNFQSRRPNTSFCFLDIRSPGLGDTAMYLCATSRDMGARGLEEKLFFGSGTQLSVL.